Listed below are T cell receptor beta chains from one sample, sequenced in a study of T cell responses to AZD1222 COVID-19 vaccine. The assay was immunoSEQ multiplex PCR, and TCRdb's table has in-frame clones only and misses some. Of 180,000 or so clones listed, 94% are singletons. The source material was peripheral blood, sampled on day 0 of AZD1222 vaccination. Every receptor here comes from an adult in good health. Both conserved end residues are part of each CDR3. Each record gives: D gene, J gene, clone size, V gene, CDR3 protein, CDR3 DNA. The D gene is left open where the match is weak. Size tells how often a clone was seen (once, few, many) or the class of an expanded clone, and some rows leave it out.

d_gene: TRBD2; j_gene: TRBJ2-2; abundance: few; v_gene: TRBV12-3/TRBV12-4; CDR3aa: CAISSGTGELFF; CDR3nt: TGTGCCATCTCTAGCGGCACCGGGGAGCTGTTTTTT
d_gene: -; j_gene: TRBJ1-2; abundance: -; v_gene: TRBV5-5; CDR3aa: CASSLPANYGYTF; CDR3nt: TGTGCCAGCAGCTTGCCAGCTAACTATGGCTACACCTTC
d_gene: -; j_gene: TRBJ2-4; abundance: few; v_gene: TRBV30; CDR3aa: CAWSVRRGAKNIQYF; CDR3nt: TGTGCCTGGAGTGTACGTAGGGGTGCCAAAAACATTCAGTACTTC
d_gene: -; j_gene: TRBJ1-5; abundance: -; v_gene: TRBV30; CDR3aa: CAWSGGQPNQPQHF; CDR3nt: TGTGCCTGGAGTGGCGGGCAGCCGAATCAGCCCCAGCATTTT
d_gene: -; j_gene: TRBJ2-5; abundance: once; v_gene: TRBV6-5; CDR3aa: CASSPTIPGETQYF; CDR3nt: TGTGCCAGCAGCCCAACGATCCCTGGAGAGACCCAGTACTTC
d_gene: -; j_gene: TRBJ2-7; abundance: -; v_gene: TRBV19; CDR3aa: CASRVTFSSYEQYF; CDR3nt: TGTGCGTCACGGGTGACTTTCAGCTCCTACGAGCAGTACTTC
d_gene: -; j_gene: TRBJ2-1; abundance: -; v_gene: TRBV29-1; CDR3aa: CSVDNNEQFF; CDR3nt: TGCAGCGTGGACAATAACGAGCAGTTCTTC
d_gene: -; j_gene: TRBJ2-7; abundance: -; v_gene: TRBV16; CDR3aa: CASSQFGSDVFEQYF; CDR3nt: TGTGCCAGCAGCCAATTTGGCTCGGACGTGTTCGAGCAGTACTTC
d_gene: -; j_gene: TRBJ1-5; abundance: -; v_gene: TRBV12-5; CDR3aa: CASGLGNQPQHF; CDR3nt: TGTGCTAGTGGTTTAGGGAATCAGCCCCAGCATTTT
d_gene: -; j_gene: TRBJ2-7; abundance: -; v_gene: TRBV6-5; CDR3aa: CASSPQSSYEQYF; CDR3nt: TGTGCCAGCAGTCCACAGAGCTCCTACGAGCAGTACTTC
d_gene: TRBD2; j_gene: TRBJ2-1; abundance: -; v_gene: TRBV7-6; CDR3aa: CASSSHFTSGGYNEQFF; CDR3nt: TGTGCCAGCAGCTCCCATTTTACTAGCGGGGGATACAATGAGCAGTTCTTC
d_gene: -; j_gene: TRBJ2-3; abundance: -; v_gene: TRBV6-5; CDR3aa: CASTGERDTQYF; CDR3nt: TGTGCCAGCACAGGAGAAAGAGATACGCAGTATTTT
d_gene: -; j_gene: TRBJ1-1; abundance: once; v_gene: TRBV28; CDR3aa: CASINGQGSGTEAFF; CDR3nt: TGTGCCAGCATCAACGGGCAGGGGAGCGGCACTGAAGCTTTCTTT
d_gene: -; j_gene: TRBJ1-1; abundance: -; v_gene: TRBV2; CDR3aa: CASSEWGGTEAFF; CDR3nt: TGTGCCAGCAGTGAATGGGGGGGCACTGAAGCTTTCTTT
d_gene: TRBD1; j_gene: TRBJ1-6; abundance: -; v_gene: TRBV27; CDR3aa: CASSDRGNSPLHF; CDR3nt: TGTGCCAGCAGTGACAGGGGAAATTCACCCCTCCACTTT
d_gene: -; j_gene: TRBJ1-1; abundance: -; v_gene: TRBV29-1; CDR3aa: CSVSGLLPGAFF; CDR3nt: TGCAGCGTCTCGGGACTCCTGCCCGGAGCTTTCTTT
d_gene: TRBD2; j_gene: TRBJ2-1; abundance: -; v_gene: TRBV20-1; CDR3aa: CSARIAGEQFF; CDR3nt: TGCAGTGCTAGGATAGCGGGGGAGCAGTTCTTC
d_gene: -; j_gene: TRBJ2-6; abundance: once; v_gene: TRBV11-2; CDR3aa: CASSLELGGANVLTF; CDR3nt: TGTGCCAGCAGCTTAGAGCTCGGGGGGGCCAACGTCCTGACTTTC
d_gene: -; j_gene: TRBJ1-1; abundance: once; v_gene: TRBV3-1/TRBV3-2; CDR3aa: CASSPRGDRNTEAFF; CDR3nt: TGTGCCAGCAGCCCGAGGGGGGATCGAAACACTGAAGCTTTCTTT
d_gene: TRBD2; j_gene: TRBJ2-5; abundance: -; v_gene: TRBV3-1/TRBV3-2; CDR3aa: CASSQGRESMKTQYF; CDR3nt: TGTGCCAGCAGCCAAGGGCGGGAGAGTATGAAGACCCAGTACTTC
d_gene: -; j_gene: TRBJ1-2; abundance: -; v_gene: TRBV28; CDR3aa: CASRPGTKGNYGYTF; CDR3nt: TGTGCCAGCAGGCCCGGGACAAAGGGAAACTATGGCTACACCTTC
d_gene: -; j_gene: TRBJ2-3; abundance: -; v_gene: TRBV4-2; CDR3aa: CASSQDLRLGVSTDTQYF; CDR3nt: TGTGCCAGCAGCCAAGATCTTCGACTAGGAGTCAGCACAGATACGCAGTATTTT
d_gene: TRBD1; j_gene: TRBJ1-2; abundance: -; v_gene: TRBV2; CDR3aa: CASSRTGLANYGYTF; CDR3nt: TGTGCCAGCAGTAGGACAGGGTTGGCGAACTATGGCTACACCTTC
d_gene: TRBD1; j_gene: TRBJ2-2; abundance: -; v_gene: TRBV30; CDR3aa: CAWSGDSPGELFF; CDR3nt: TGTGCCTGGAGTGGGGACAGTCCCGGGGAGCTGTTTTTT
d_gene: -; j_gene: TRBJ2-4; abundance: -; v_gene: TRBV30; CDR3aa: CAWSVFGTLAKNIQYF; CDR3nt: TGTGCCTGGAGTGTATTTGGCACGTTAGCCAAAAACATTCAGTACTTC